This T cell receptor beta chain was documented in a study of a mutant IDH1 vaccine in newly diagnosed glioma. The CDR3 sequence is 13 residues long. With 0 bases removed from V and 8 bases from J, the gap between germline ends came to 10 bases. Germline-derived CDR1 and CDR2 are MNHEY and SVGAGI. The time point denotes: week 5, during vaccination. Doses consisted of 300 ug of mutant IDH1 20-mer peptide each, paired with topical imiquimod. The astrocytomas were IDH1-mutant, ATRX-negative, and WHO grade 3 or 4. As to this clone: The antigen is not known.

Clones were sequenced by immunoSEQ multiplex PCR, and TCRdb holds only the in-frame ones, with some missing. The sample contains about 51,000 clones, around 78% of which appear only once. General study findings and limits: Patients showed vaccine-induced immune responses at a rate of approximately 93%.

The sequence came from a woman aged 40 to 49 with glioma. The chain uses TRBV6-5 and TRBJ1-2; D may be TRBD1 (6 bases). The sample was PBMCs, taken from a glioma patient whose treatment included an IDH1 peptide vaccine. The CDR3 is CASSYSGGTGYTF. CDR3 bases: TGTGCCAGCAGTTACTCGGGTGGGACAGGCTACACCTTC.